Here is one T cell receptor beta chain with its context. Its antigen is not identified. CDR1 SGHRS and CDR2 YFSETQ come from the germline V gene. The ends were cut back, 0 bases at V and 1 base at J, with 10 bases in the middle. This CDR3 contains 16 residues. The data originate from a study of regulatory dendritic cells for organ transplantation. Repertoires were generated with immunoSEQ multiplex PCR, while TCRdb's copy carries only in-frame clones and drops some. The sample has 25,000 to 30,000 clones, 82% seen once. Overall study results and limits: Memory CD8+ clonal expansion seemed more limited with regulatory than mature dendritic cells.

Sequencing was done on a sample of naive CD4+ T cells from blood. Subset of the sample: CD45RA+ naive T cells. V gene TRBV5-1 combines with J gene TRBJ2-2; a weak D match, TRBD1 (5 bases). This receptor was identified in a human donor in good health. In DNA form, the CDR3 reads TGCGCCAGCAGCTTGGTGGGGCAGATGAACACCGGGGAGCTGTTTTTT. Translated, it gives CASSLVGQMNTGELFF.